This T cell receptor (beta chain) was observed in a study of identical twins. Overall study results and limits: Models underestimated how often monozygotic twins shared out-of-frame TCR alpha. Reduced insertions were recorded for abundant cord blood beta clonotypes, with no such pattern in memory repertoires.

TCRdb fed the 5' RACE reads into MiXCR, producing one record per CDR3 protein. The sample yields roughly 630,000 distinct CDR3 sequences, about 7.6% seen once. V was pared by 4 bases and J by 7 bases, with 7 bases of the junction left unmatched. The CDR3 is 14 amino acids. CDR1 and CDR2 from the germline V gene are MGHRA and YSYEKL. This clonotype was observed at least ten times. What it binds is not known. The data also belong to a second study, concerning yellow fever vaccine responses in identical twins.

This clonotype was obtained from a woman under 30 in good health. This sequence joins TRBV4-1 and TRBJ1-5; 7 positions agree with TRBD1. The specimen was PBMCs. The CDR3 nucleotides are TGCGCCAGCAGCCCCACAGGGGAGGGACAGCCCCAGCATTTT. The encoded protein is CASSPTGEGQPQHF.